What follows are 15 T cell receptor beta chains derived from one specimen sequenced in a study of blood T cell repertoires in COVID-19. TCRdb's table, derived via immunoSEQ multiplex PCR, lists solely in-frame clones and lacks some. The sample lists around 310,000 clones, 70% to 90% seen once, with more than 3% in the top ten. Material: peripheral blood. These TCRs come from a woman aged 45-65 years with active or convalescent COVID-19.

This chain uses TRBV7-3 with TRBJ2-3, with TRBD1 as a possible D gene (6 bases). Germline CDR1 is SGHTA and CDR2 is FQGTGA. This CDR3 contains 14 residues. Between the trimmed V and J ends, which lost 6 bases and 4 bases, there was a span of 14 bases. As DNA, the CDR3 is TGTGCCAGCAGACCCCAGGCAGGGGCAGATACGCAGTATTTT. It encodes CASRPQAGADTQYF.

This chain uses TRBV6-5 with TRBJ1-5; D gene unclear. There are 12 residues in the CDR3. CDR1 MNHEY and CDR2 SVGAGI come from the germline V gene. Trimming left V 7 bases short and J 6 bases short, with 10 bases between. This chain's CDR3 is CASTTQTQPQHF. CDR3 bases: TGTGCCAGCACTACTCAAACTCAGCCCCAGCATTTT.

The CDR3 DNA follows: TGTGCCAGCGGCCGGGGGGCCTTCAATGAGCAGTTCTTC. Translating it yields CASGRGAFNEQFF. The J gene is TRBJ2-1, the V gene TRBV11-3; D may be TRBD2 (7 bases). The CDR3 spans 13 residues. In germline, CDR1 is SGHNT, CDR2 YENEEA. V shed 8 bases and J shed 6 bases, with 14 bases lying between them.

The CDR3 nucleotides read TGTGCCAGCTCACCGCTTAGTACGGGAAGTAACACTGAAGCTTTCTTT. This translates into CASSPLSTGSNTEAFF. The chain links TRBV18 to TRBJ1-1; no definite D call. This CDR3 comprises 16 residues. V lost 3 bases, J lost 2 bases, and 16 bases lay in between. Germline loops: CDR1 KGHSH, CDR2 LQKENI.

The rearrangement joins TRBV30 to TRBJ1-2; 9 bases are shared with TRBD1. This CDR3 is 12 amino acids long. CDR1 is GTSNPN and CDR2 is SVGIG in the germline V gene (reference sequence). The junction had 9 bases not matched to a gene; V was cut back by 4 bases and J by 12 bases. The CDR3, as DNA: TGTGCCTGGACCGGGACAGGGCTTTTTCACACCTTC. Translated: CAWTGTGLFHTF.

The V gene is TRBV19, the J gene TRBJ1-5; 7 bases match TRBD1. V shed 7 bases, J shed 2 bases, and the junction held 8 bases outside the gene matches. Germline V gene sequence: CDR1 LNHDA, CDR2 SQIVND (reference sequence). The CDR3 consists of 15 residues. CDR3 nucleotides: TGTGCCAGTAACCCAGGCACAGGGGGCAATCAGCCCCAGCATTTT. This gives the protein CASNPGTGGNQPQHF.

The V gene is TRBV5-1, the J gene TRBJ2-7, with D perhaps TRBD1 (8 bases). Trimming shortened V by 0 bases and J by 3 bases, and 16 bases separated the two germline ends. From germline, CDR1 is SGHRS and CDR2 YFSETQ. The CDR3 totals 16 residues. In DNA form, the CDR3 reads TGCGCCAGCAGCTTGGCCCTGACAGGGGAGGGCTACGAGCAGTACTTC. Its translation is CASSLALTGEGYEQYF.

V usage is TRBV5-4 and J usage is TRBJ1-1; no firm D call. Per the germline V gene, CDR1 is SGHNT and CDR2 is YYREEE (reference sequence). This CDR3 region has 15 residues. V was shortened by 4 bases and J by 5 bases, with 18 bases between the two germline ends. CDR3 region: CASSPGSKGGTEAFF. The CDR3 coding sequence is TGTGCCAGCAGCCCGGGATCGAAGGGTGGGACTGAAGCTTTCTTT.

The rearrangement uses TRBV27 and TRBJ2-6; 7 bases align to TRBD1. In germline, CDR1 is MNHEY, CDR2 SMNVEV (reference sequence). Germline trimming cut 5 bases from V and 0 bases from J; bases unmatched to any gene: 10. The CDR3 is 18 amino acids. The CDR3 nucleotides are TGTGCCAGCAGTACCCGACAGGGCACTAGCTCTGGGGCCAACGTCCTGACTTTC. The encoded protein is CASSTRQGTSSGANVLTF.

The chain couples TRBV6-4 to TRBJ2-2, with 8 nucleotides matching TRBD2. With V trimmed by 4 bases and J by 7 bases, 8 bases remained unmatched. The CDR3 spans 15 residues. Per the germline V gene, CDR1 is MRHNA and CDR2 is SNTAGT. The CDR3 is CASSVDGGAGGELFF. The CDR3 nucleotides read TGTGCCAGCAGTGTCGACGGGGGGGCCGGCGGGGAGCTGTTTTTT.

CDR3 bases: TGTGCCAGCAGGCCGGGACAGGGGTCCTACGAGCAGTACTTC. Amino acids: CASRPGQGSYEQYF. This chain joins TRBV28 and TRBJ2-7; 10 bases agree with TRBD1. The germline CDR1 and CDR2 sequences are MDHEN and SYDVKM. Losses at the gene ends were 6 bases for V and 1 base for J; bases not matched to a gene: 3. The CDR3 loop spans 14 amino acids. Filled out from reference TRBV28 and TRBJ2-7, the complete variable domain reads DVKVTQSSRYLVKRTGEKVFLECVQDMDHENMFWYRQDPGLGLRLIYFSYDVKMKEKGDIPEGYSVSREKKERFSLILESASTNQTSMYLCASRPGQGSYEQYFGPGTRLTVT.

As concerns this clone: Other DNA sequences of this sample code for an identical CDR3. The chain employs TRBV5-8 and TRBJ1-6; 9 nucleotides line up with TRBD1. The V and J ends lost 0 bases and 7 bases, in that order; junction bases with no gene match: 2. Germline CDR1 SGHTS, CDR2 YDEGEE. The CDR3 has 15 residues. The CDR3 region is CASSLVGQGNSPLHF. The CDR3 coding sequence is TGTGCCAGCAGCTTGGTCGGACAGGGGAATTCACCCCTCCACTTT.

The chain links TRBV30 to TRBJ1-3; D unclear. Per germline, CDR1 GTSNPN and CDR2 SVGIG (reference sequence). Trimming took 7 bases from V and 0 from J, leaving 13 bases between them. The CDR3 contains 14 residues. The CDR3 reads CAYSSGVSGNTIYF. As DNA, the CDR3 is TGTGCCTACTCGTCGGGAGTCTCTGGAAACACCATATATTTT.

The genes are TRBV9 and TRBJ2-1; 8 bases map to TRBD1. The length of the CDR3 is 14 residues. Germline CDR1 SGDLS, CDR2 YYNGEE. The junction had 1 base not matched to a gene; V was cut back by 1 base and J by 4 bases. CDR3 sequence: CASSVYRGYNEQFF. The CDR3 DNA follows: TGTGCCAGCAGCGTATACAGGGGGTACAATGAGCAGTTCTTC.

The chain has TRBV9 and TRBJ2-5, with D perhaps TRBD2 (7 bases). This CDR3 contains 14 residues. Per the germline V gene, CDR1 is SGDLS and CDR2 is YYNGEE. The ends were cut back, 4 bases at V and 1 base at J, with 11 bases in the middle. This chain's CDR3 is CASSPGEGQETQYF. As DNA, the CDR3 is TGTGCCAGCAGCCCAGGGGAGGGCCAAGAGACCCAGTACTTC. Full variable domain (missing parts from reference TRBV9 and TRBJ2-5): DSGVTQTPKHLITATGQRVTLRCSPRSGDLSVYWYQQSLDQGLQFLIQYYNGEERAKGNILERFSAQQFPDLHSELNLSSLELGDSALYFCASSPGEGQETQYFGPGTRLLVL.